Following are 10 T cell receptor beta chains from one sample sequenced in a study of cytomegalovirus exposure and HLA in healthy donors. The assay was immunoSEQ multiplex PCR, and TCRdb's table has in-frame clones only and misses some. The sample consists of about 65,000 clones, about 92% of them appearing once. Sequencing input: PBMCs. The origin of the receptors is a woman between 18 and 30 years old in good health and CMV-seronegative.

This clone was detected only once. The chain joins TRBV19 to TRBJ1-5; D gene uncertain. CDR1 LNHDA and CDR2 SQIVND come from the germline V gene (reference sequence). The ends were cut back, 7 bases at V and 2 bases at J, with 15 bases in the middle. The length of the CDR3 is 15 residues. In DNA, the CDR3 is TGTGCCAGTACGGCTCTGACAATGGGCAATCAGCCCCAGCATTTT. Translating it yields CASTALTMGNQPQHF. Supplemented by reference TRBV19 and TRBJ1-5, the full variable domain reads DGGITQSPKYLFRKEGQNVTLSCEQNLNHDAMYWYRQDPGQGLRLIYYSQIVNDFQKGDIAEGYSVSREKKESFPLTVTSAQKNPTAFYLCASTALTMGNQPQHFGDGTRLSIL.

This chain links TRBV7-2 with TRBJ2-7, with 7 nucleotides matching TRBD1. V lost 6 bases, J lost 5 bases, and 7 bases stayed unmatched. Germline assignment: CDR1 SGHTA and CDR2 FQGNSA. This CDR3 comprises 13 residues. DNA of the CDR3: TGTGCCAGCAGTTTCCGACAGGGAAACGAGCAGTACTTC. This translates into CASSFRQGNEQYF.

The chain has TRBV7-3 and TRBJ2-1; 8 bases are a match to TRBD2. This CDR3 has 14 residues. Trimming removed 5 bases from V and 8 bases from J; junction bases left unmatched: 8. Per the germline V gene, CDR1 is SGHTA and CDR2 is FQGTGA. This CDR3 reads CASSLSGSGDEQFF. The CDR3 DNA follows: TGTGCCAGCAGCCTCAGCGGGAGTGGCGATGAGCAGTTCTTC.

The CDR3 protein is CASRLATGPQETQYF. In nucleotides, the CDR3 is TGTGCCAGCCGACTTGCGACAGGGCCCCAAGAGACCCAGTACTTC. This chain joins TRBV27 and TRBJ2-5; TRBD1 agrees at 7 bases. Germline CDR1 reads MNHEY; CDR2 reads SMNVEV (reference sequence). The V and J ends lost 8 bases and 1 base, in that order; junction bases with no gene match: 10. CDR3 length: 15 amino acids.

V and J are TRBV2 and TRBJ2-1, with 7 bases that match TRBD2. The junction had 13 bases not matched to a gene; V was cut back by 10 bases and J by 7 bases. Germline V gives CDR1 SNHLY, CDR2 FYNNEI. The CDR3 runs 14 residues. For the CDR3, the DNA is TGTGCCACCCCGGGGAGACTAGCACCAAATGAGCAGTTCTTC. Its protein product is CATPGRLAPNEQFF.

The chain uses TRBV28 and TRBJ1-5, with 7 bases identical to TRBD1. CDR3 length: 16 residues. The junction had 11 bases not matched to a gene; V was cut back by 6 bases and J by 3 bases. Germline lookup yields CDR1 MDHEN and CDR2 SYDVKM. The CDR3 loop reads CASSFKTGITNQPQHF. The CDR3 region has the DNA TGTGCCAGCAGCTTTAAGACAGGGATCACCAATCAGCCCCAGCATTTT.

Regarding this clone: Within the sample, other DNA sequences also encode this same CDR3. The V and J genes are TRBV28 and TRBJ2-7; D remains unclear. CDR1 is MDHEN and CDR2 is SYDVKM in the germline V gene. This CDR3 is 11 amino acids long. Trimming pared 4 bases from V and 1 base from J, leaving 2 bases between. This chain's CDR3 is CASSSSYEQYF. As DNA, the CDR3 is TGTGCCAGCAGTTCGTCCTACGAGCAGTACTTC.

This rearrangement joins TRBV2 to TRBJ1-1; D perhaps matches TRBD1 (5 bases). Trimming left V 0 bases short and J 0 bases short, with 14 bases between. Germline-derived CDR1 and CDR2 are SNHLY and FYNNEI. This CDR3 comprises 17 residues. CDR3 in DNA: TGTGCCAGCAGTGAAGCTCAGGGTTTCGACTTGAACACTGAAGCTTTCTTT. Amino acids: CASSEAQGFDLNTEAFF.

The CDR3 DNA sequence: TGTGCCAGCAGCCGGGAGAACACAGATACGCAGTATTTT. It translates to CASSRENTDTQYF. This rearrangement joins TRBV11-3 to TRBJ2-3; D is possibly TRBD2 (6 bases). Germline V gives CDR1 SGHNT, CDR2 YENEEA. The CDR3 runs to 13 residues. V was clipped by 5 bases and J by 2 bases, with 8 bases between them.

This clone was detected a few times. V is TRBV28 and J is TRBJ2-6; possible D gene TRBD2, 6 bases. CDR1 and CDR2 from the germline V gene are MDHEN and SYDVKM. V lost 6 bases and J 3 bases, leaving 12 bases between the germline ends. CDR3 size: 15 residues. The CDR3 spells CASSSGEGGANVLTF. As DNA, the CDR3 is TGTGCCAGCAGCTCGGGAGAGGGTGGGGCCAACGTCCTGACTTTC.